This TCR beta chain was sequenced for a study of metastatic and nonmetastatic thyroid tumors (dated by TCRdb to about 2020). General notes on the study: The researchers compared repertoires between peripheral blood samples and tumor or nodule tissue samples from patients with malignant or benign thyroid disease. The research as a whole found: In both blood and tumor samples, malignant tumors were reported to have significantly higher TCR beta diversity than benign nodules.

Measured from the cysteine to the phenylalanine, the CDR3 is 15 residues long. The retained sequence is limited to the CDR3, 45 bases, with the frame set at the first base. As encoded in the germline V gene, CDR1 is MNHNS while CDR2 is SASEGT. Clipping removes 7 bases from V and 4 bases from J, with 12 as the unmatched junction base count. No patient had received any treatment before thyroid surgery. Using T-cell receptor beta sequencing, the study looked back at clinical samples from patients collected from about 2011 to 2018. Library generation was performed with PCR. The data were produced on an Illumina HiSeq 4000. High-throughput sequencing was used to profile the TCR beta-chain CDR3 region of every patient. The paper's data handling went like this. The researchers built a classifier to tell apart papillary thyroid cancer patients with distant metastasis, based on CDR3 differences among clinicopathological groups. The Shannon index was used to measure repertoire diversity, and the Morisita-Horn index was used to measure how similar tumor and blood repertoires were. TCRdb trimmed the raw reads at Q25, called clones with MiXCR and kept productive beta chains. The authors' filters were not applied to this entry. This sample is represented by some 15,000 clones; roughly 14% of them were singletons. Roughly 17% of the sample is in the top ten clones.

By its share of the sample, this clone is medium-sized (0.01 to 0.1%). Its antigen remains unidentified. No base qualities exist here, and no much larger clone lies one base off it. The sequence was obtained from a female donor with papillary thyroid cancer or a benign thyroid nodule (not recorded which). Some clones in this sample may be carry-over from other donors' samples. The rearrangement joined TRBV6-1 to TRBJ1-2; 7 bases in the middle match TRBD1. Sequenced material: blood. For the CDR3, the sequence is CASKPYVEGAYGYTF. The DNA sequence is TGTGCCAGCAAGCCTTACGTCGAGGGGGCCTATGGCTACACCTTC.